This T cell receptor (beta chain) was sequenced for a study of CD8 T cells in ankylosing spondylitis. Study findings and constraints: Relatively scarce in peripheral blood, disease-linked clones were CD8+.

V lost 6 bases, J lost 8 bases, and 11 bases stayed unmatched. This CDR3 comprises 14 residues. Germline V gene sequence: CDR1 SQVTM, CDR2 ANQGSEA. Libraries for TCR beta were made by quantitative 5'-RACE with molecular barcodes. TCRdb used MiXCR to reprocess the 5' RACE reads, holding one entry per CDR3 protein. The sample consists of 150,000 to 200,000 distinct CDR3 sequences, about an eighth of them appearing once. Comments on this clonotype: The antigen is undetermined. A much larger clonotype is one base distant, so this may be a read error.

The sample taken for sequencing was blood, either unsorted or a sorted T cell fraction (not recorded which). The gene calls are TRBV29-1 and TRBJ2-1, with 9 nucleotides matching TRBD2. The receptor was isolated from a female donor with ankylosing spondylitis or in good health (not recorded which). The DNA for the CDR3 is TGCAGCGTAGGGATTAGCGGGAGAAGGCATGAGCAGTTCTTC. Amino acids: CSVGISGRRHEQFF.